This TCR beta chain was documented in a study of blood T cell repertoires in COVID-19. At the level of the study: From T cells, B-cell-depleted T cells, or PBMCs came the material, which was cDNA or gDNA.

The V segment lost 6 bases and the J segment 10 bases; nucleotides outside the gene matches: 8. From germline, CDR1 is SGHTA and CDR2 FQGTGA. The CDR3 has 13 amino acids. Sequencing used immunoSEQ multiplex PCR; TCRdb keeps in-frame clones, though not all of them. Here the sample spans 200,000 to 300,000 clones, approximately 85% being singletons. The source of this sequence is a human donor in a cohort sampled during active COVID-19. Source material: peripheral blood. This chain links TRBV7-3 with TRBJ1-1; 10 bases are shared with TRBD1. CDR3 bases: TGTGCCAGCAGATCCAGACAGGGGGCTGTAGCTTTCTTT. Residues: CASRSRQGAVAFF.